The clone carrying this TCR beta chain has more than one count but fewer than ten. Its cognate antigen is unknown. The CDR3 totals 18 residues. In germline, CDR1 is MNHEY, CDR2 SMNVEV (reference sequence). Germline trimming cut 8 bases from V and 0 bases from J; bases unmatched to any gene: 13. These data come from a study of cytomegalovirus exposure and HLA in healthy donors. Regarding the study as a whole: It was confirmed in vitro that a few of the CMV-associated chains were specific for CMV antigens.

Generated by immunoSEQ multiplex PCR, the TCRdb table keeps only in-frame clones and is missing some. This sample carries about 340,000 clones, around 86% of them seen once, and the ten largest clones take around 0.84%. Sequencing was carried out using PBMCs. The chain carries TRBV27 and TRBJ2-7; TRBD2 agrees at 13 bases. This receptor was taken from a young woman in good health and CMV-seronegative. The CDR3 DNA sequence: TGTGCCAGCCGTCGACTAGCGGGAGGCTCACTGCTCTCCTACGAGCAGTACTTC. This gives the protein CASRRLAGGSLLSYEQYF.